This note documents a single T cell receptor beta chain sequence. Profiling relied on immunoSEQ multiplex PCR, and the TCRdb table lists in-frame clones only, not all of them. The sample lists some 350,000 clones; approximately 89% were seen once. This sample was taken from a study of blood T cell repertoires in COVID-19. Turning to the study itself: PBMCs, B-cell-depleted T cells, or T cells were the source of the cDNA or gDNA that made up the material.

Trimming shortened V by 5 bases and J by 2 bases, and 17 bases separated the two germline ends. This CDR3 comprises 15 residues. Germline V lookup: CDR1 GTSNPN, CDR2 SVGIG (reference sequence). This clonotype was obtained from a woman aged 25 to 45 who had recovered from COVID-19. V usage is TRBV30 and J usage is TRBJ2-3, with TRBD1 as a possible D gene (6 bases). Specimen: PBMCs or T cells enriched from blood (not recorded which). The CDR3 sequence: CAWALGAGDTDTQYF. CDR3 coding DNA: TGTGCCTGGGCCTTAGGGGCAGGGGACACAGATACGCAGTATTTT.